One sample yielded the 5 T cell receptor beta chains listed below, sequenced in a study of regulatory T cells in long-lasting Graves disease. Assembly of TCR beta libraries relied on iRepertoire HTBI primers together with Arm-PCR of CDR3 regions. MiXCR was run by TCRdb on the multiplex PCR reads, yielding one entry per CDR3 protein. Of some 500,000 distinct CDR3 sequences listed, roughly 14% are singletons. As for time point: newly diagnosed GD, antithyroid drugs for less than 3 months. There was RNA extracted from PBMCs, and the TCR library was made from it. These same records also appear under a second study, on T cells in Graves' hyperthyroidism and ophthalmopathy.

Sequencing used peripheral blood mononuclear cells (PBMCs), obtained at new diagnosis, from a patient treated with antithyroid drugs. These receptors were taken from a man aged 25-40 years with Graves disease.

This clonotype was counted ten times or more. The genes are TRBV5-1 and TRBJ1-2; 8 bases align to TRBD1. This CDR3 has 14 amino acids. V lost 5 bases, J lost 5 bases, and 8 bases stayed unmatched. Per germline, CDR1 SGHRS and CDR2 YFSETQ. The CDR3 sequence is CASRMIDRGYGYTF. The CDR3, as DNA: TGCGCCAGCAGGATGATCGACAGGGGTTATGGCTACACCTTC.

The chain recombines TRBV29-1 with TRBJ1-5; 8 bases line up with TRBD1. The CDR3 runs 13 residues. Trimming took 7 bases from V and 4 from J; bases not matched to a gene: 6. CDR1 is SQVTM and CDR2 is ANQGSEA in the germline V gene. CDR3 sequence reads: CSAGTGGNQPQHF. CDR3 DNA: TGCAGCGCCGGGACAGGAGGAAATCAGCCCCAGCATTTT. Full variable domain (missing parts from reference TRBV29-1 and TRBJ1-5): SAVISQKPSRDICQRGTSLTIQCQVDSQVTMMFWYRQQPGQSLTLIATANQGSEATYESGFVIDKFPISRPNLTFSTLTVSNMSPEDSSIYLCSAGTGGNQPQHFGDGTRLSIL.

In its sample, this clonotype was seen many times. The V and J genes are TRBV30 and TRBJ2-1; D perhaps matches TRBD2 (5 bases). The ends were cut back, 3 bases at V and 7 bases at J, with 16 bases in the middle. The germline CDR1 and CDR2 sequences are GTSNPN and SVGIG (reference sequence). This CDR3 is built from 14 residues. CDR3: CAWSRIANLNEQFF. CDR3 nucleotide sequence: TGTGCCTGGAGCAGGATAGCGAATTTGAATGAGCAGTTCTTC.

This clonotype appeared a few times. The rearrangement links TRBV11-2 to TRBJ2-2, with a tentative D call TRBD2 (6 bases). Germline V gene data show CDR1 as SGHAT and CDR2 as FQNNGV. Between the trimmed V and J ends, which lost 4 bases and 8 bases, there was a span of 26 bases. This CDR3 contains 18 residues. CDR3 sequence: CASSSIKTGTHNKGELFF. The CDR3 region has the DNA TGTGCCAGCAGCTCAATTAAAACCGGGACTCATAACAAAGGGGAGCTGTTTTTT.

This clonotype was detected a few times. One base away lies a much larger clone, so this may be a sequencing read error. The rearrangement links TRBV7-7 to TRBJ2-1, with D unclear. The V and J ends lost 5 bases and 0 bases respectively, with 8 bases between them. This CDR3 region has 14 residues. The germline CDR1 and CDR2 sequences are SSHAT and FNYEAQ (reference sequence). CDR3: CASSPLGSYNEQFF. CDR3 nucleotides: TGTGCCAGCAGCCCTCTGGGCTCCTACAATGAGCAGTTCTTC.